The rows below give T cell receptor beta chains drawn from one sample of a study of T cell responses to AZD1222 COVID-19 vaccine. Generated by immunoSEQ multiplex PCR, the TCRdb table keeps only in-frame clones and is missing some. In the table there are about 110,000 clones, approximately 90% of which are singletons. This material consisted of peripheral blood, taken on day 0 of AZD1222 vaccination. These receptors were taken from an adult in good health. CDR3s include the opening cysteine and the closing phenylalanine or tryptophan. D genes are given only for firm matches. Part of the rows lack a size; the others show once, few, many or a class for expanded clones.

- TRBJ2-1 - TRBV4-2 CASSQGGSGINEQFF TGTGCCAGCAGCCAAGGGGGTTCCGGGATCAATGAGCAGTTCTTC
- TRBJ1-4 - TRBV3-1/TRBV3-2 CASSRDGHEKLFF TGTGCCAGCAGCCGGGACGGCCACGAAAAACTGTTTTTT
- TRBJ1-1 once TRBV28 CASREIEAFF TGTGCCAGCAGAGAAATTGAAGCTTTCTTT
- TRBJ1-2 - TRBV28 CASMSNYGYTF TGTGCCAGCATGAGCAACTATGGCTACACCTTC
- TRBJ2-7 - TRBV9 CASSSHMDGGHYEQYF TGTGCCAGCAGCTCACACATGGACGGGGGCCACTACGAGCAGTACTTC
- TRBJ2-7 - TRBV6-1 CASSEVGTQIYEQYF TGTGCCAGCAGTGAAGTGGGGACCCAAATCTACGAGCAGTACTTC
- TRBJ1-5 - TRBV28 CASRGPRGARNQPQHF TGTGCCAGCAGAGGCCCTCGGGGGGCCCGGAATCAGCCCCAGCATTTT
- TRBJ1-2 - TRBV9 CASSVDRANYGYTF TGTGCCAGCAGCGTGGACAGAGCTAACTATGGCTACACCTTC
- TRBJ2-1 - TRBV15 CATSRGGGRGLNEQFF TGTGCCACCAGCAGAGGAGGGGGCCGGGGGCTGAATGAGCAGTTCTTC
- TRBJ2-7 - TRBV5-1 CASSSQGQGEQYF TGCGCCAGCAGCAGTCAGGGTCAGGGCGAGCAGTACTTC
- TRBJ1-3 once TRBV5-4 CASSPRDSGNTIYF TGTGCCAGCAGTCCGAGGGACTCTGGAAACACCATATATTTT
- TRBJ2-7 - TRBV3-1/TRBV3-2 CASSQELGKGYEQYF TGTGCCAGCAGCCAAGAACTAGGGAAAGGGTACGAGCAGTACTTC
TRBD1 TRBJ2-1 few TRBV30 CAWTWTGSNEQFF TGTGCCTGGACCTGGACAGGGAGCAATGAGCAGTTCTTC
TRBD2 TRBJ2-3 - TRBV27 CASSARLATSTDTQYF TGTGCCAGCAGTGCGCGACTAGCGACTAGCACAGATACGCAGTATTTT
TRBD2 TRBJ2-1 - TRBV7-2 CASSFTGTSGSDEQFF TGTGCCAGCAGCTTTACCGGGACTAGCGGGAGCGATGAGCAGTTCTTC
TRBD1 TRBJ1-3 - TRBV10-3 CAISAGQGGNTIYF TGTGCCATCAGTGCGGGACAGGGAGGAAACACCATATATTTT
- TRBJ1-5 - TRBV6-5 CASSRRPEGNQPQHF TGTGCCAGCAGTAGACGACCCGAAGGCAATCAGCCCCAGCATTTT
TRBD2 TRBJ2-1 - TRBV6-2/TRBV6-3 CASSPGTSGRYNEQFF TGTGCCAGCAGCCCGGGGACTAGCGGGAGATACAATGAGCAGTTCTTC
TRBD2 TRBJ2-1 - TRBV9 CASGGDPPHIVQFF TGTGCCAGCGGGGGGGACCCCCCGCACATCGTGCAGTTCTTC
TRBD1 TRBJ1-2 - TRBV28 CASTGGPYYGYTF TGTGCCAGCACAGGGGGACCCTACTATGGCTACACCTTC
- TRBJ1-5 - TRBV4-3 CASSLSTANQPQHF TGCGCCAGCAGCTTAAGTACCGCGAATCAGCCCCAGCATTTT
- TRBJ2-5 - TRBV5-1 CASSLIGSETQYF TGCGCCAGCAGCTTGATTGGCTCAGAGACCCAGTACTTC
- TRBJ2-1 - TRBV7-6 CASSRYDGQSYNEQFF TGTGCCAGCAGTCGATACGACGGCCAGAGCTACAATGAGCAGTTCTTC
- TRBJ2-2 - TRBV5-4 CASSLRRGPGGGELFF TGTGCCAGCAGCTTGAGGCGCGGACCCGGGGGCGGGGAGCTGTTTTTT
TRBD1 TRBJ1-4 - TRBV6-5 CASSYSRGAPGGKLFF TGTGCCAGCAGTTACTCAAGGGGGGCGCCAGGGGGAAAACTGTTTTTT
- TRBJ2-7 - TRBV5-1 CASRKGQGNPYEQYF TGCGCCAGCAGAAAAGGTCAGGGCAATCCCTACGAGCAGTACTTC
TRBD1 TRBJ1-2 - TRBV19 CASRTTGGRDYGYTF TGTGCCAGTAGGACTACAGGGGGCAGGGACTATGGCTACACCTTC
- TRBJ2-1 - TRBV29-1 CSALLGGMAREQFF TGCAGCGCCCTGCTCGGCGGGATGGCCCGTGAGCAGTTCTTC
TRBD2 TRBJ2-7 once TRBV10-3 CAISGSGRLSYEQYF TGTGCCATCAGTGGTAGCGGGAGGTTGTCCTACGAGCAGTACTTC
- TRBJ2-7 - TRBV28 CASSDIQGSYEQYF TGTGCCAGCAGCGACATACAGGGATCCTACGAGCAGTACTTC
- TRBJ1-6 once TRBV6-6 CASSYGSTLHF TGTGCCAGCAGTTACGGATCAACCCTCCACTTT
TRBD1 TRBJ2-1 - TRBV7-9 CASSLARDRDSEQFF TGTGCCAGCAGCTTAGCGCGGGACAGGGATAGTGAGCAGTTCTTC
- TRBJ2-3 few TRBV28 CASSLQGTDTQYF TGTGCCAGCAGTTTACAGGGCACAGATACGCAGTATTTT
TRBD2 TRBJ2-5 - TRBV6-5 CASSPLTSVQETQYF TGTGCCAGCAGTCCCCTAACTAGCGTGCAAGAGACCCAGTACTTC
- TRBJ2-5 - TRBV7-2 CASSPRGLQETQYF TGTGCCAGCAGCCCCCGGGGGCTACAAGAGACCCAGTACTTC
TRBD2 TRBJ2-1 - TRBV6-5 CASSYKLGGSNEQFF TGTGCCAGCAGTTACAAGCTCGGCGGGAGTAATGAGCAGTTCTTC